This passage covers 30 T cell receptor beta chains from one sample sequenced in a study of T cells expressing NK-cell markers. TCRdb processed the 5' RACE reads again and assigns one entry to each CDR3 protein, with no DNA. The specimen's table records some 300,000 distinct CDR3 sequences. Sequencing was done on a sample of blood T cells: a sorted CD56 or NKG2C T cell subset, CD4+ or CD8+ T cells, or bulk PBMC T cells (not recorded which). The receptors derive from a man aged 18 to 29 in good health.

The chain links TRBV20-1 to TRBJ1-5; the TRBD1 assignment by TCRdb is unverifiable without DNA. The length of the CDR3 is 13 residues. Germline CDR1 DFQATT, CDR2 SNEGSKA (reference sequence). The CDR3 loop reads CSALETPGQPQHF.

J is TRBJ2-3 and V is TRBV19; TCRdb's assignment of TRBD1 cannot be checked, as there is no DNA. Germline-derived CDR1 and CDR2 are LNHDA and SQIVND (reference sequence). This CDR3 region has 15 residues. The CDR3: CASSQIDRGTDTQYF. Using reference TRBV19 and TRBJ2-3 for the parts outside the CDR3, the full variable domain is DGGITQSPKYLFRKEGQNVTLSCEQNLNHDAMYWYRQDPGQGLRLIYYSQIVNDFQKGDIAEGYSVSREKKESFPLTVTSAQKNPTAFYLCASSQIDRGTDTQYFGPGTRLTVL.

CDR3 residues: CASSEVWGGGQPQHF. This chain joins TRBV6-1 and TRBJ1-5. The CDR3 is 15 amino acids. CDR1 MNHNS and CDR2 SASEGT come from the germline V gene.

The genes are TRBV20-1 and TRBJ2-5. The CDR3 length is 13 residues. Germline V CDR1 and CDR2: DFQATT, SNEGSKA (reference sequence). The CDR3: CSAREIEVETQYF.

The chain couples TRBV20-1 to TRBJ2-3. This CDR3 contains 15 residues. CDR1 and CDR2 (germline): DFQATT, SNEGSKA (reference sequence). The CDR3 loop is CSARDPWQSTDTQYF.

This chain uses TRBV20-1 with TRBJ1-3. CDR3 length equals 11 residues. In germline, CDR1 is DFQATT, CDR2 SNEGSKA (reference sequence). The chain's CDR3 is CSARDPNTIYF.

This chain uses TRBV4-2 with TRBJ1-6. The CDR3 length is 14 residues. Looked up from germline, CDR1 is LGHNA and CDR2 is YNFKEQ. CDR3 region: CASSQDLVNSPLHF.

The chain joins TRBV20-1 to TRBJ2-3; TCRdb proposes TRBD2, but this gene call is untestable without DNA. Per the germline V gene, CDR1 is DFQATT and CDR2 is SNEGSKA (reference sequence). This CDR3 region has 19 residues. The CDR3 protein is CSATHPLPVGGWAADTQYF.

The J gene is TRBJ2-7, the V gene TRBV20-1; absent DNA, TCRdb's TRBD2 call cannot be checked. CDR1 and CDR2 (germline): DFQATT, SNEGSKA (reference sequence). The CDR3 extends over 14 amino acids. Here the CDR3 reads CSARWLAGVNEQYF.

V and J are TRBV5-4 and TRBJ2-1; the TCRdb D gene call, TRBD2, has no DNA to confirm it. The CDR3 runs 15 residues. Germline lookup yields CDR1 SGHNT and CDR2 YYREEE (reference sequence). This CDR3 is CASSLGAGVSNEQFF. Looking up the rest from reference TRBV5-4 and TRBJ2-1 gives the full variable domain: ETGVTQSPTHLIKTRGQQVTLRCSSQSGHNTVSWYQQALGQGPQFIFQYYREEENGRGNFPPRFSGLQFPNYSSELNVNALELDDSALYLCASSLGAGVSNEQFFGPGTRLTVL.

The gene calls are TRBV20-1 and TRBJ2-5; TCRdb names TRBD2, which stays unverified in the absence of DNA. CDR3 length: 16 residues. Germline CDR1 and CDR2: DFQATT and SNEGSKA (reference sequence). The CDR3 loop is CSAFPGLAGRQETQYF.

The chain links TRBV20-1 to TRBJ2-1; TCRdb indicates TRBD2, and absent DNA this call remains unverified. The CDR3 spans 16 residues. Germline V gene data show CDR1 as DFQATT and CDR2 as SNEGSKA (reference sequence). CDR3 amino acids: CSESAGDSSSYNEQFF.

The rearrangement links TRBV6-5 to TRBJ2-1; the D call from TCRdb, TRBD1, cannot be confirmed without DNA. The CDR3 has 12 residues. Germline CDR1 MNHEY, CDR2 SVGAGI. CDR3 in amino acids: CTGGHPNNEQFF.

V usage is TRBV18 and J usage is TRBJ1-2; lacking DNA, the TRBD1 call made by TCRdb goes unchecked. The germline gives CDR1 KGHSH, CDR2 LQKENI. CDR3 length: 14 amino acids. The CDR3 sequence is CASSRDRDAGGYTF.

The V and J genes are TRBV10-3 and TRBJ2-1; the D call of TRBD1 rests on TCRdb alone, since no DNA is present to check it. The CDR3 extends over 13 amino acids. In germline, CDR1 is ENHRY, CDR2 SYGVKD. The CDR3 reads CAISDGRGNEQFF.

This chain connects TRBV24-1 to TRBJ2-5. The V gene's germline CDR1 is KGHDR and CDR2 SFDVKD. The CDR3 sequence is 15 residues long. The CDR3 region is CATSDLTRFGETQYF.

V usage is TRBV20-1 and J usage is TRBJ2-1; TCRdb names TRBD2, which stays unverified in the absence of DNA. The CDR3 covers 14 residues. Germline loops: CDR1 DFQATT, CDR2 SNEGSKA (reference sequence). The CDR3 is CSARDPRDQNEQFF.

The chain recombines TRBV7-3 with TRBJ2-7; TCRdb picks TRBD2, but there is no DNA to check that call. CDR1 and CDR2 from the germline V gene are SGHTA and FQGTGA. The CDR3 totals 16 residues. CDR3 region: CASSFGLAGGSYEQYF.

The chain joins TRBV12-3 or TRBV12-4 to TRBJ1-2. There are 13 residues in the CDR3. CDR3 region: CASSFSREYGYTF.

V gene TRBV10-1 combines with J gene TRBJ2-2; the D call of TRBD1 rests on TCRdb alone, since no DNA is present to check it. The CDR3 is 14 residues long. CDR1 WNHNN and CDR2 SYGVQD come from the germline V gene (reference sequence). CDR3 sequence reads: CASSELQGSGELFF.

This CDR3 is CASSLGSVGELFF. The J gene is TRBJ2-2, the V gene TRBV7-3. CDR1 and CDR2 (germline): SGHTA, FQGTGA. This CDR3 is 13 amino acids long. The variable domain in full, completed from reference TRBV7-3 and TRBJ2-2, reads GAGVSQTPSNKVTEKGKYVELRCDPISGHTALYWYRQSLGQGPEFLIYFQGTGAADDSGLPNDRFFAVRPEGSVSTLKIQRTERGDSAVYLCASSLGSVGELFFGEGSRLTVL.

The rearrangement uses TRBV4-2 and TRBJ2-7; TCRdb's D call, TRBD1, is unchecked because there is no DNA. The CDR3 extends over 14 amino acids. Germline V gene sequence: CDR1 LGHNA, CDR2 YNFKEQ. CDR3 protein: CASNPRQGTGEQYF.

The chain couples TRBV5-4 to TRBJ2-3; TCRdb calls TRBD2, which cannot be checked without DNA. The V gene's germline CDR1 is SGHNT and CDR2 YYREEE (reference sequence). CDR3 size: 16 residues. CDR3 residues: CASSLPGTRLADTQYF. The full variable domain, with the rest looked up from reference TRBV5-4 and TRBJ2-3, is ETGVTQSPTHLIKTRGQQVTLRCSSQSGHNTVSWYQQALGQGPQFIFQYYREEENGRGNFPPRFSGLQFPNYSSELNVNALELDDSALYLCASSLPGTRLADTQYFGPGTRLTVL.

The CDR3 protein is CASSLGLLPDTQYF. This rearrangement joins TRBV11-2 to TRBJ2-3. There are 14 residues in the CDR3. Germline values: CDR1 SGHAT, CDR2 FQNNGV.

This sequence joins TRBV6-5 and TRBJ2-3; TCRdb designates TRBD2, a call that cannot be tested without DNA. The CDR3 totals 17 residues. Germline V CDR1 and CDR2: MNHEY, SVGAGI. The CDR3 sequence is CASSYPGSGRAGDTQYF.

The chain carries TRBV27 and TRBJ2-2. This CDR3 contains 14 residues. From germline, CDR1 is MNHEY and CDR2 SMNVEV (reference sequence). CDR3 sequence reads: CASSKFANTGELFF.

The rearrangement links TRBV29-1 to TRBJ2-5; TCRdb gives TRBD1 as the D gene, but with no DNA this cannot be confirmed. The CDR3 has 14 residues. In germline, CDR1 is SQVTM, CDR2 ANQGSEA. CDR3 protein: CSVEDSGGKETQYF.

This chain links TRBV5-8 with TRBJ1-1. This CDR3 has 14 amino acids. The V gene's germline CDR1 is SGHTS and CDR2 YDEGEE. Here the CDR3 reads CASSLGVGRGEAFF.

J is TRBJ2-2 and V is TRBV29-1. CDR3 size: 12 residues. Germline CDR1 reads SQVTM; CDR2 reads ANQGSEA. The CDR3 loop is CSVKSITGELFF.

The CDR3 here is CSGKWGRHYTF. The V call is TRBV29-1, the J call TRBJ1-2; TCRdb names TRBD1, which stays unverified in the absence of DNA. CDR1 is SQVTM and CDR2 is ANQGSEA in the germline V gene. This CDR3 spans 11 amino acids.